These T cell receptor beta chains were read from a single sample in a study of Ad26.COV2.S vaccination and SARS-CoV-2 variants. The method was immunoSEQ multiplex PCR; TCRdb's version includes in-frame clones alone and lacks a portion of them. The profile shows about 480,000 clones, 70% to 90% of them singletons. The material sequenced was peripheral blood, taken in a trial of Ad26.COV2.S vaccine versus placebo. The receptors were gathered from a person aged 18-65 years who received the Ad26.COV2.S COVID-19 vaccine or a placebo. Each CDR3 is given with its conserved first and last residue. The D gene is left open where the match is weak. Only some rows state a clone size, as once, few, many or a class for expanded clones.

NA	TRBV27	NA	TRBJ2-2	TGTGCCAGCAGTTTGGCAGGGTTCCCCGGGGAGCTGTTTTTT	CASSLAGFPGELFF
NA	TRBV7-2	TRBD2	TRBJ2-1	TGTGCCAGCAGCTTAGTTGGGTCGGGGGGCAATGAGCAGTTCTTC	CASSLVGSGGNEQFF
NA	TRBV19	NA	TRBJ2-7	TGTGCCAGCAAAGCTGGAGGTCTCGGCGAGCAGTACTTC	CASKAGGLGEQYF
NA	TRBV27	NA	TRBJ2-1	TGTGCCAGCGGATTCTGGGGCGGGGTGGGGGACAATGAGCAGTTCTTC	CASGFWGGVGDNEQFF
NA	TRBV5-6	NA	TRBJ2-6	TGTGCCAGCAGCCCCGACCCCTCTGGGGCCAACGTCCTGACTTTC	CASSPDPSGANVLTF
NA	TRBV3-1/TRBV3-2	NA	TRBJ1-2	TGTGCCAGCAGCCAAGAGTTCCCCGGTGGCTACACCTTC	CASSQEFPGGYTF
NA	TRBV28	NA	TRBJ2-1	TGTGCCAGCAGTTTTGTCCTCTCAGGGTACGGGCAGCAGTTCTTC	CASSFVLSGYGQQFF
NA	TRBV7-9	NA	TRBJ2-5	TGTGCCAGCAGCCCTAGGGTCACCCAGTACTTC	CASSPRVTQYF
NA	TRBV6-2/TRBV6-3	NA	TRBJ2-7	TGTGCCAGCAGTTATGCTGAGGTTTCTTTTACCTACGAGCAGTACTTC	CASSYAEVSFTYEQYF
NA	TRBV3-1/TRBV3-2	NA	TRBJ1-6	TGTGCCAGCAGCCAAGATCCGTGGGGGTTAAACGGGAATTCACCCCTCCACTTT	CASSQDPWGLNGNSPLHF
once	TRBV18	TRBD1	TRBJ2-1	TGTGCCAGCTCCCGGGACAGGGTTACCGATGAGCAGTTCTTC	CASSRDRVTDEQFF
NA	TRBV4-3	NA	TRBJ1-1	TGCGCCAGCAGCCAAGATCCGGCTTTAGGGAACACTGAAGCTTTCTTT	CASSQDPALGNTEAFF
NA	TRBV6-2/TRBV6-3	TRBD1	TRBJ2-7	TGTGCCAGCAGCCGTCAGGGGGTTGTCCCCTACGAGCAGTACTTC	CASSRQGVVPYEQYF
few	TRBV30	NA	TRBJ1-2	TGTGCCTGGACCGGGACCTCACCCCATGGCTACACCTTC	CAWTGTSPHGYTF
NA	TRBV3-1/TRBV3-2	NA	TRBJ1-1	TGTGCCAGCAGCCCCCTCCGGGCGGCTGCAGCTTTCTTT	CASSPLRAAAAFF
NA	TRBV5-1	TRBD1	TRBJ1-1	TGCGCCAGCAGCTTGAAAGGACAGGAGAACACTGAAGCTTTCTTT	CASSLKGQENTEAFF
NA	TRBV18	TRBD1	TRBJ1-3	TGTGCCAGCTCACCATTGGGACAGGGGCCTGGAAACACCATATATTTT	CASSPLGQGPGNTIYF
NA	TRBV6-5	TRBD1	TRBJ2-2	TGTGCCAGCAGTTACGGGACAGCTTTGGCCGGGGAGCTGTTTTTT	CASSYGTALAGELFF
NA	TRBV7-2	NA	TRBJ2-7	TGTGCCACCGGACGGCTAGAGGGCTACGAGCAGTACTTC	CATGRLEGYEQYF
NA	TRBV28	NA	TRBJ1-5	TGTGCCAGCAGCCCCCCCCAAGCAGGGAGGATGTACCCGCCCCAGCATTTT	CASSPPQAGRMYPPQHF
NA	TRBV9	TRBD2	TRBJ2-5	TGTGCCAGCAGCTCCTGGGGGAGGGAAGAGACCCAGTACTTC	CASSSWGREETQYF
NA	TRBV6-2/TRBV6-3	NA	TRBJ1-5	TGTGCCAGCAGTTATAGTCTGGAAGCGGGGCAGCCCCAGCATTTT	CASSYSLEAGQPQHF
NA	TRBV7-8	NA	TRBJ2-5	TGTGCCAGCAGCCGTGGTCGGGAGACGGAAGAGACCCAGTACTTC	CASSRGRETEETQYF
once	TRBV2	NA	TRBJ1-2	TGTGCCAGCACCCAGACTAATAACTATGGCTACACCTTC	CASTQTNNYGYTF
NA	TRBV19	NA	TRBJ2-1	TGTGCCAGTAGTCTCCTATTGGGAGATGAGCAGTTCTTC	CASSLLLGDEQFF
once	TRBV5-1	TRBD2	TRBJ2-3	TGCGCCAGCAGCCTAGGGACTAGCGGGTTTACAGATACGCAGTATTTT	CASSLGTSGFTDTQYF
NA	TRBV19	NA	TRBJ1-2	TGTGCCAGTAGTCCGGGGCAGGGCTTCTATGGCTACACCTTC	CASSPGQGFYGYTF
NA	TRBV5-8	NA	TRBJ2-7	TGTGCCAGCAGCTTCTACGAGCAGTACTTC	CASSFYEQYF